The 19 T cell receptor beta chains presented below share a single source sample, sequenced in a study of regulatory T cells in long-lasting Graves disease. The sample's time point: persistent/refractory GD, antithyroid drugs over 5 years with positive TRAb. TCR sequences were obtained from RNA taken from PBMCs. Investigators prepared the TCR beta libraries by applying iRepertoire HTBI primers and Arm-PCR of CDR3 regions. TCRdb re-called the multiplex PCR reads through MiXCR, storing one row per CDR3 protein. This sample has hundreds of thousands of distinct CDR3 sequences; around 30% occur once, and the top ten carry around 40%. Material: peripheral blood mononuclear cells (PBMCs), obtained when the disease was refractory, from a patient treated with antithyroid drugs. The origin of the receptors is a female donor with Graves disease.

This clonotype has just a few counts. The chain couples TRBV12-3 or TRBV12-4 to TRBJ2-7; the match to TRBD2 covers 8 bases. The V segment lost 3 bases and the J segment 4 bases; nucleotides outside the gene matches: 5. The CDR3 totals 14 residues. The chain's CDR3 is CASSLGREAYEQYF. The CDR3 DNA is TGTGCCAGCAGTTTGGGGCGGGAGGCTTACGAGCAGTACTTC.

This clonotype was counted many times. This chain connects TRBV7-9 to TRBJ1-2; no clear D gene. CDR3 size: 13 residues. Germline CDR1 is SEHNR and CDR2 is FQNEAQ (reference sequence). V shed 1 base and J shed 6 bases, with 9 bases lying between them. The CDR3 bases are TGTGCCAGCAGCTTAGTTGGCGGAGATGGCTACACCTTC. Translating it yields CASSLVGGDGYTF.

This sequence joins TRBV6-2 or TRBV6-3 and TRBJ1-4; D unclear. Per germline, CDR1 MNHEY and CDR2 SVGEGT. The CDR3 spans 16 residues. The germline V and J ends were trimmed by 7 bases and 3 bases, with 18 bases remaining between them. CDR3 DNA: TGTGCCAGCAAAAGGACCTTCCGTTTAGCTAATGAAAAACTGTTTTTT. Its protein product is CASKRTFRLANEKLFF.

The chain's CDR3 is CASSTKDRSPQHF. CDR3 bases: TGTGCCAGTAGTACAAAGGACCGTTCGCCCCAGCATTTT. The genes are TRBV19 and TRBJ1-5; D gene uncertain. The CDR3 runs 13 residues. Per the germline V gene, CDR1 is LNHDA and CDR2 is SQIVND (reference sequence). The V end lost 4 bases, the J end lost 9 bases, and 13 bases lay between the germline ends.

V usage is TRBV20-1 and J usage is TRBJ2-5, with no clear D. Between the trimmed V and J ends, which lost 2 bases and 2 bases, there was a span of 6 bases. The germline V gene encodes CDR1 DFQATT and CDR2 SNEGSKA (reference sequence). This CDR3 is built from 12 residues. The CDR3 DNA follows: TGCAGTGCTAGACTAGTGCAAGAGACCCAGTACTTC. This gives the protein CSARLVQETQYF.

This clonotype was seen ten or more times. V is TRBV27 and J is TRBJ2-7, with 10 bases aligning to TRBD2. V shed 1 base, J shed 2 bases, and the junction held 8 bases outside the gene matches. There are 17 residues in the CDR3. Germline V gene lookup returns CDR1 MNHEY and CDR2 SMNVEV (reference sequence). The CDR3 sequence is CASSLYPSGRAAYEQYF. DNA for the CDR3: TGTGCCAGCAGTTTATATCCGAGCGGGAGGGCCGCCTACGAGCAGTACTTC.

The chain links TRBV7-9 to TRBJ2-7; tentatively, D is TRBD1 (6 bases). CDR3 size: 11 residues. V was pared by 5 bases and J by 5 bases, with 7 bases between. In germline, CDR1 is SEHNR, CDR2 FQNEAQ (reference sequence). The CDR3 loop reads CASSGQNEQYF. DNA for the CDR3: TGTGCCAGCAGCGGACAGAACGAGCAGTACTTC.

The table lists this clonotype with a few counts. One end of the junction is discordant with germline, which a read error may explain. The genes are TRBV24-1 and TRBJ2-5; D could derive from TRBD1 or TRBD2 (6 bases each). The CDR3 runs to 13 residues. Germline-derived CDR1 and CDR2 are KGHDR and SFDVKD. The CDR3 reads CATSERGQETQCF. The DNA of the CDR3 is TGTGCCACCAGTGAGCGGGGACAAGAGACCCAGTGCTTC.

This clonotype has ten or more counts. The CDR3 here is CASRPREQETQYF. CDR3 nucleotide sequence: TGTGCCAGCAGACCCAGGGAACAAGAGACCCAGTACTTC. The chain uses TRBV12-3 or TRBV12-4 and TRBJ2-5; tentatively, D is TRBD1 (5 bases). This CDR3 spans 13 amino acids. V shed 6 bases and J shed 2 bases, with 10 bases lying between them.

This clonotype was counted many times. V usage is TRBV28 and J usage is TRBJ1-2; D is ambiguous. Germline values: CDR1 MDHEN, CDR2 SYDVKM. V lost 5 bases and J 3 bases, leaving 7 bases between the germline ends. This CDR3 spans 12 amino acids. As DNA, the CDR3 is TGTGCCAGCAGTCCCCTCGACTATGGCTACACCTTC. It codes for CASSPLDYGYTF.

V gene TRBV11-2 combines with J gene TRBJ1-5; no definite D call. V was trimmed by 1 base and J by 5 bases, leaving 6 bases between them. Germline lookup yields CDR1 SGHAT and CDR2 FQNNGV. The CDR3 runs to 13 residues. CDR3 in amino acids: CASSLASDQPQHF. CDR3 nucleotides: TGTGCCAGCAGCTTAGCCAGTGATCAGCCCCAGCATTTT.

In its sample, this clonotype was seen a few times. The J gene is TRBJ1-2, the V gene TRBV3-1; no clear D. Deletions cut 1 base from V and 6 bases from J, with 3 bases between. CDR1 is LGHDT and CDR2 is YNNKEL in the germline V gene (reference sequence). The CDR3 spans 11 residues. This CDR3 reads CASSQVHGYTF. CDR3 in DNA: TGTGCCAGCAGCCAAGTCCATGGCTACACCTTC.

There are a few counts of this clonotype. J is TRBJ2-5 and V is TRBV6-2 or TRBV6-3, with 8 bases aligning to TRBD2. The CDR3 is 13 amino acids. CDR1 and CDR2 (germline): MNHEY, SVGEGT. Trimming removed 6 bases from V and 4 bases from J; junction bases left unmatched: 4. The CDR3 protein is CASRIAGGETQYF. The CDR3 DNA sequence: TGTGCCAGCAGGATTGCGGGAGGAGAGACCCAGTACTTC.

The V gene is TRBV3-1, the J gene TRBJ2-2; 7 bases are a match to TRBD2. This CDR3 comprises 16 residues. Germline-derived CDR1 and CDR2 are LGHDT and YNNKEL (reference sequence). The trim removed 4 bases at V and 13 bases at J, leaving 18 bases unmatched. CDR3 sequence: CASSPMRLAETPLLFF. CDR3 in DNA: TGTGCCAGCAGCCCGATGCGGCTAGCGGAGACACCGTTGCTGTTTTTT.

At least ten counts were recorded for this clonotype. This chain links TRBV30 with TRBJ1-1; D is ambiguous. Germline loops: CDR1 GTSNPN, CDR2 SVGIG (reference sequence). The CDR3 is 14 amino acids. V was trimmed by 0 bases and J by 3 bases, leaving 11 bases between them. This CDR3 reads CAWSVHGVDTEAFF. The CDR3 DNA reads TGTGCCTGGAGTGTACACGGGGTGGACACTGAAGCTTTCTTT. The entire variable domain, with the rest obtained from reference TRBV30 and TRBJ1-1, is as follows: SQTIHQWPATLVQPVGSPLSLECTVEGTSNPNLYWYRQAAGRGLQLLFYSVGIGQISSEVPQNLSASRPQDRQFILSSKKLLLSDSGFYLCAWSVHGVDTEAFFGQGTRLTVV.

Ten or more counts support this clonotype. The rearrangement uses TRBV6-4 and TRBJ1-1; TRBD1 matches at 7 bases. The CDR3 is made up of 12 amino acids. The germline V gene has CDR1 MRHNA and CDR2 SNTAGT. V was pared by 3 bases and J by 11 bases, with 6 bases of the junction left unmatched. The CDR3 DNA reads TGTGCCAGCAGTGATCAACAGGGGCGGGCTTTCTTT. Its protein product is CASSDQQGRAFF.

This clonotype was seen ten or more times. Here the CDR3 DNA reads TGCAGTGCTAGCGGGCAGCTAAGACAAGAGACCCAGTACTTC. Translated, it gives CSASGQLRQETQYF. This chain uses TRBV20-1 with TRBJ2-5, with D hard to call. Germline CDR1 DFQATT, CDR2 SNEGSKA (reference sequence). The CDR3 runs 14 residues. Trimming cost V 3 bases and J 2 bases, with 13 bases left between them.

The chain links TRBV12-3 or TRBV12-4 to TRBJ1-1, with 8 bases that match TRBD1. The CDR3 consists of 14 residues. With 5 bases clipped from V and 6 bases from J, the junction kept 8 bases outside the gene matches. The CDR3 loop is CASSIRGRKAEAFF. In nucleotides, the CDR3 is TGTGCCAGCAGTATCAGGGGGCGGAAGGCTGAAGCTTTCTTT.

This clonotype has at least ten counts. The V and J genes are TRBV6-1 and TRBJ2-5; the D is unclear. Germline CDR1 is MNHNS and CDR2 is SASEGT. The CDR3 extends over 13 amino acids. V shed 3 bases and J shed 2 bases, with 7 bases lying between them. CDR3 bases: TGTGCCAGCAGTGAGTGGGCTCAAGAGACCCAGTACTTC. Its protein product is CASSEWAQETQYF.